The 11 T cell receptor beta chains in this list originate from one sample, sequenced in a study of Tregs in tolerant kidney transplant recipients. Measured with immunoSEQ multiplex PCR; TCRdb has only the in-frame clones, and not every one. Here the sample spans approximately 66,000 clones, 70% to 90% being singletons. The sample here was Tregs from blood, taken before the transplant. Receptor source: a human donor who received a combined kidney and bone marrow transplant.

This clone was seen more than once but under ten times. At the DNA level, this CDR3 is encoded by other sequences in the same sample as well. The chain is built from TRBV5-1 and TRBJ1-2; no reliable D call. V was shortened by 3 bases and J by 2 bases, with 8 bases between the two germline ends. Germline loops: CDR1 SGHRS, CDR2 YFSETQ. The length of the CDR3 is 13 residues. This CDR3 is CASSSTVNYGYTF. In DNA form, the CDR3 reads TGCGCCAGCAGCTCCACGGTCAACTATGGCTACACCTTC.

Concerning this clone itself: Germline and junction disagree at one end, which may indicate a read error. This sequence joins TRBV7-2 and TRBJ2-3; TRBD2 matches at 10 bases. Germline V gene data show CDR1 as SGHTA and CDR2 as FQGNSA. The length of the CDR3 is 16 residues. In DNA, the CDR3 is TGTGCCAGCAGCCTAGCCGGGACTAGCGTCACAGATACGCAGTATTTT. As protein: CASSLAGTSVTDTQYF.

The V gene is TRBV14, the J gene TRBJ1-1, with D tentatively TRBD1 (6 bases). The germline V gene encodes CDR1 SGHDN and CDR2 FVKESK. The germline V and J ends were trimmed by 3 bases and 3 bases, with 8 bases remaining between them. This CDR3 is 13 amino acids long. CDR3 DNA: TGTGCCAGCAGCCACAGGGGCTACACTGAAGCTTTCTTT. It translates to CASSHRGYTEAFF.

CDR3 sequence: CASSEGTGADTQYF. CDR3 sequence (DNA): TGTGCCAGCAGTGAAGGGACAGGGGCAGATACGCAGTATTTT. V gene TRBV6-1 combines with J gene TRBJ2-3, with 9 bases matching TRBD1. The germline gives CDR1 MNHNS, CDR2 SASEGT. Trimming removed 1 base from V and 4 bases from J; junction bases left unmatched: 0. The length of the CDR3 is 14 residues.

This chain joins TRBV23-1 and TRBJ1-2; D is uncertain. TRBV23-1 is reported as an ORF; its role is uncertain. Trimming took 5 bases from V and 4 from J, leaving 23 bases between them. The CDR3 length is 17 residues. The DNA of the CDR3 is TGCGCCAGCAGTGTGCGGGAGATACGCAGAAAGACCTATGGCTACACCTTC. This gives the protein CASSVREIRRKTYGYTF.

The chain is built from TRBV29-1 and TRBJ2-3; D not certain. V dropped 3 bases and J dropped 4 bases, with 5 bases sitting between them. This CDR3 comprises 11 residues. Germline values: CDR1 SQVTM, CDR2 ANQGSEA. The CDR3: CSVDGADTQYF. CDR3 in DNA: TGCAGCGTTGACGGTGCAGATACGCAGTATTTT.

The J gene is TRBJ1-1, the V gene TRBV7-2; D is uncertain. Between the trimmed V and J ends, which lost 1 base and 3 bases, there was a span of 12 bases. The V gene's germline CDR1 is SGHTA and CDR2 FQGNSA. CDR3 length equals 15 residues. In nucleotides, the CDR3 is TGTGCCAGCAGCTTAGTATCGGGGTTGTACACTGAAGCTTTCTTT. It codes for CASSLVSGLYTEAFF.

The chain uses TRBV5-5 and TRBJ2-5, with TRBD2 identical over 10 bases. V trimming: 1 base; J trimming: 4 bases; junction bases outside the gene matches: 7. Looked up from germline, CDR1 is SGHKS and CDR2 is YYEKEE (reference sequence). The CDR3 length is 16 residues. The CDR3 spells CASSLISLAGAETQYF. Written as DNA, the CDR3 is TGTGCCAGCAGCTTGATTTCGCTAGCGGGGGCAGAGACCCAGTACTTC.

This chain uses TRBV20-1 with TRBJ2-5, with 7 bases matching TRBD2. Germline V gene lookup returns CDR1 DFQATT and CDR2 SNEGSKA (reference sequence). The CDR3 extends over 10 amino acids. V trimming: 2 bases; J trimming: 9 bases; junction bases outside the gene matches: 0. CDR3 residues: CSARLAAQYF. DNA for the CDR3: TGCAGTGCTAGACTAGCGGCCCAGTACTTC.

The chain's CDR3 is CASRVGGGYTF. CDR3 sequence (DNA): TGTGCCAGTAGAGTAGGGGGCGGCTACACCTTC. V and J are TRBV19 and TRBJ1-2; 7 bases fit TRBD1. This CDR3 is 11 amino acids long. J was trimmed by 8 bases and V by 6 bases; bases with no gene match: 3. Germline CDR1 LNHDA, CDR2 SQIVND (reference sequence).

The chain links TRBV6-1 to TRBJ2-5; D might be TRBD1 (5 bases). Germline V gene data show CDR1 as MNHNS and CDR2 as SASEGT. V lost 3 bases and J 5 bases, leaving 10 bases between the germline ends. The CDR3 is 13 residues long. CDR3 nucleotide sequence: TGTGCCAGCAGTGATCAGGGTCGGGAGACCCAGTACTTC. Translated: CASSDQGRETQYF.